Below are 2 T cell receptor beta chains sequenced from a single sample in a study of regulatory dendritic cells for organ transplantation. This table comes from immunoSEQ multiplex PCR, and its TCRdb copy is limited to in-frame clones, with some not included. Of 30,000 to 40,000 clones listed, 85% to 90% are singletons. Sequencing was performed on naive CD4+ T cells from blood. Subset given: CD45RA+ naive T cells. Source of these receptors: a human donor in good health.

J is TRBJ2-3 and V is TRBV7-2; 9 nucleotides agree with TRBD2. Germline-derived CDR1 and CDR2 are SGHTA and FQGNSA. The CDR3 is 17 residues long. With V trimmed by 5 bases and J by 6 bases, 15 bases remained unmatched. CDR3 bases: TGTGCCAGCAGCCTCTTAAGGGGGGTTAGCGGGAGCGATACGCAGTATTTT. This encodes CASSLLRGVSGSDTQYF.

The chain has TRBV7-6 and TRBJ1-5; D is unclear. CDR1 and CDR2 (germline): SGHVS, FNYEAQ. Between the trimmed V and J ends, which lost 0 bases and 5 bases, there was a span of 5 bases. The CDR3 runs to 13 residues. CDR3 nucleotide sequence: TGTGCCAGCAGCTTAGCGCTGGATCAGCCCCAGCATTTT. Translation: CASSLALDQPQHF.